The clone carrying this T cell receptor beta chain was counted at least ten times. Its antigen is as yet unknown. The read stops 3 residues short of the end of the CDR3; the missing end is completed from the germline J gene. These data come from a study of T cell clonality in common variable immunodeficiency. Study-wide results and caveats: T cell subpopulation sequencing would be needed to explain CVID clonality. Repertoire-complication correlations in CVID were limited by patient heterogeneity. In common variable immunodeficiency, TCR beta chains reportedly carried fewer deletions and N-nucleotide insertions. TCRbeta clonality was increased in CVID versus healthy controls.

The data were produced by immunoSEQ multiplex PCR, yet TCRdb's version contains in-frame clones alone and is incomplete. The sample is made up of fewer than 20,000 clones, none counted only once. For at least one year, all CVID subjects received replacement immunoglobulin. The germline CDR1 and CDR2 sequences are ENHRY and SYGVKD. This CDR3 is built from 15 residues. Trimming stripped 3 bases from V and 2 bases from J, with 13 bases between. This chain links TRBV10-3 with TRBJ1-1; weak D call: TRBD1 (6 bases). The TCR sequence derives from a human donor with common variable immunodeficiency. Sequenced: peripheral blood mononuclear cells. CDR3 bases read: TGTGCCATCAGTGATCCAGGGACACTCAACACTGAA. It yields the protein CAISDPGTLNTE. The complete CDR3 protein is CAISDPGTLNTEAFF.